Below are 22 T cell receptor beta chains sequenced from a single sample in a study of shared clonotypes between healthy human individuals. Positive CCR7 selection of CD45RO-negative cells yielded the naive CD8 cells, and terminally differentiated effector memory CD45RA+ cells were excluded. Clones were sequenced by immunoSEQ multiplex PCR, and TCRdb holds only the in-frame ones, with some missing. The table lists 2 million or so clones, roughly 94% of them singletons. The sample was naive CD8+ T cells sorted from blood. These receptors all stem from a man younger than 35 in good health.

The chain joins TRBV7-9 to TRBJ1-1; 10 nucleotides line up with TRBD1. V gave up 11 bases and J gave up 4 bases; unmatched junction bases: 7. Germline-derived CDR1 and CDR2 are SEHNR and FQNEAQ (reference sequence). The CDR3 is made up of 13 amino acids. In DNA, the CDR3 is TGTGCCTGCGACAGGGGGCAATTCACTGAAGCTTTCTTT. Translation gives CACDRGQFTEAFF.

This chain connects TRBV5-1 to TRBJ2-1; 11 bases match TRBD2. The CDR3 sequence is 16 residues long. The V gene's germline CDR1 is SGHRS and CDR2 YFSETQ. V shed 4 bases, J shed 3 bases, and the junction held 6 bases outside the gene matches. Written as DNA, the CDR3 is TGCGCCAGCAGCGCACTGACTAGCGGGAACTACAATGAGCAGTTCTTC. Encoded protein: CASSALTSGNYNEQFF.

The CDR3 here is CASSQDASGEDSYEQYF. The DNA for the CDR3 is TGTGCCAGCAGCCAAGATGCTAGCGGGGAAGACTCCTACGAGCAGTACTTC. The chain uses TRBV4-2 and TRBJ2-7, with TRBD2 identical over 9 bases. Germline CDR1 and CDR2: LGHNA and YNFKEQ. Germline trimming cut 0 bases from V and 0 bases from J; bases unmatched to any gene: 6. The CDR3 loop spans 17 amino acids.

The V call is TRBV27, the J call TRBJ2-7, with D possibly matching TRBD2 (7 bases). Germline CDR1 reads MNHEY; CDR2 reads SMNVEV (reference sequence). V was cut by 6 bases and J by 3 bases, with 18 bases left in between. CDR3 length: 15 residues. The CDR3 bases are TGTGCCAGCAGGTTAAGTGGGGGGGCCTTCTACGAGCAGTACTTC. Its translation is CASRLSGGAFYEQYF.

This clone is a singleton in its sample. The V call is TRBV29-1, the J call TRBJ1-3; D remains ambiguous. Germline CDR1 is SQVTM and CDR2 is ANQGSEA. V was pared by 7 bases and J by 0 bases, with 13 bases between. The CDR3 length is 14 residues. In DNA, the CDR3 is TGCAGCGCTGTCGCAGGAAACTCTGGAAACACCATATATTTT. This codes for CSAVAGNSGNTIYF.

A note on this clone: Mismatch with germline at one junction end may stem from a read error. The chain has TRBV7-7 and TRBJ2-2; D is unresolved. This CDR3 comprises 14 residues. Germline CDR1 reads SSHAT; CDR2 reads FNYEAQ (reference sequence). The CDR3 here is CASSLFGSTGELFF. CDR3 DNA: TGTGCTAGCAGCTTATTCGGCAGCACCGGGGAGCTGTTTTTT.

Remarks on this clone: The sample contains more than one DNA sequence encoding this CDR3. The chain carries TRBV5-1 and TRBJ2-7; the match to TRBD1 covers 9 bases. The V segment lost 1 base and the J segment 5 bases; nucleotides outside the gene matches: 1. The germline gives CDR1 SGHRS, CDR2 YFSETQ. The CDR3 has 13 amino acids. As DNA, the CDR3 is TGCGCCAGCAGCTTGACAGGGGGCCACGAGCAGTACTTC. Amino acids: CASSLTGGHEQYF.

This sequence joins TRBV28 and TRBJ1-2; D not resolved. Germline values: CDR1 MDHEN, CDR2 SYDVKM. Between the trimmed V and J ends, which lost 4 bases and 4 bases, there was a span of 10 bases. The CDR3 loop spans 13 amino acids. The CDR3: CASSYSSLYGYTF. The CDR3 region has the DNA TGTGCCAGCAGTTACAGCTCACTCTATGGCTACACCTTC.

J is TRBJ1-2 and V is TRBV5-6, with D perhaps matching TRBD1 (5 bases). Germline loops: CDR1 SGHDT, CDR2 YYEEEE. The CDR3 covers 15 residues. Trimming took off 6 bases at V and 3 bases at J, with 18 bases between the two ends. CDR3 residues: CASNLGQGRDYGYTF. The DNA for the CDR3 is TGTGCCAGCAATCTAGGGCAGGGAAGGGACTATGGCTACACCTTC.

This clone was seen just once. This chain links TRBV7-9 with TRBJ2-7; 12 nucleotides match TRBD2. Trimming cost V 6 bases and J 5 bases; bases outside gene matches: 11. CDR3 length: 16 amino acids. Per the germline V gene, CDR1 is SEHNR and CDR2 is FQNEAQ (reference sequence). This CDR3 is CASSQMRLAGEDEQYF. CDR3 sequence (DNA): TGTGCCAGCAGTCAAATGAGACTAGCGGGAGAAGACGAGCAGTACTTC.

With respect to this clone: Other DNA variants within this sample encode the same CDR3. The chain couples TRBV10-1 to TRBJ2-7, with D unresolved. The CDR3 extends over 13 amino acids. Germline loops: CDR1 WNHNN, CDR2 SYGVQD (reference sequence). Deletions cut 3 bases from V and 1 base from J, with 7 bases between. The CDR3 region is CASSDGGSYEQYF. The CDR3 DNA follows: TGCGCCAGCAGTGATGGCGGTTCCTACGAGCAGTACTTC.

The chain's CDR3 is CASKTTGGYYEQYF. The CDR3 nucleotides read TGTGCCAGCAAGACGACAGGGGGTTACTACGAGCAGTACTTC. The V gene is TRBV27, the J gene TRBJ2-7; 9 bases are shared with TRBD1. The trim removed 7 bases at V and 3 bases at J, leaving 7 bases unmatched. CDR1 and CDR2 (germline): MNHEY, SMNVEV (reference sequence). This CDR3 is 14 amino acids long.

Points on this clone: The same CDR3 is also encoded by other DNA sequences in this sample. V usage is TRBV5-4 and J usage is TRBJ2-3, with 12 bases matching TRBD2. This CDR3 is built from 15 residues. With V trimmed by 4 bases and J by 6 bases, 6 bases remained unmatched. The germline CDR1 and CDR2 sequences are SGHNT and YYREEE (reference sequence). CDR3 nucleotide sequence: TGTGCCAGCAGCCCATCTAGCGGGGGGGCGGATACGCAGTATTTT. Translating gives CASSPSSGGADTQYF.

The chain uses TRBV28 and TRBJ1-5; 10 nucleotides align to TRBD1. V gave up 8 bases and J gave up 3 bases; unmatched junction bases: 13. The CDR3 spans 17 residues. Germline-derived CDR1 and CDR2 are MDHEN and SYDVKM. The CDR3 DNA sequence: TGTGCCAGCCGTCCTACCAGGACAGGGGGTCCCAATCAGCCCCAGCATTTT. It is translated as CASRPTRTGGPNQPQHF.

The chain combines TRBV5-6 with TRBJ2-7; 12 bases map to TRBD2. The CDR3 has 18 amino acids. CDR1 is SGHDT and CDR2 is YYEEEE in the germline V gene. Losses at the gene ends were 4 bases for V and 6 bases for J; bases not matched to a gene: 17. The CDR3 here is CASSPGRASGREVSEQYF. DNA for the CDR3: TGTGCCAGCAGCCCCGGGAGGGCTAGCGGGAGGGAGGTTAGCGAGCAGTACTTC.

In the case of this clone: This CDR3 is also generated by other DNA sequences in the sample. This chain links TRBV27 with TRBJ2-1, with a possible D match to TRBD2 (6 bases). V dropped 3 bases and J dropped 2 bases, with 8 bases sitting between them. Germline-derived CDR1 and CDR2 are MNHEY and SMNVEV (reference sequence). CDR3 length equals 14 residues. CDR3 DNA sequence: TGTGCCAGCAGTTTGGAGGGAGCCTACAATGAGCAGTTCTTC. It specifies CASSLEGAYNEQFF.

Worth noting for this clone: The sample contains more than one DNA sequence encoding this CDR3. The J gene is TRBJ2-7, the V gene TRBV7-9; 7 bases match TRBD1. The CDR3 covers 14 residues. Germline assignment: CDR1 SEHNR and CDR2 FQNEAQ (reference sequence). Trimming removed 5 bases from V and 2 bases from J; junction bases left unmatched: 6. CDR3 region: CASSPPGTAYEQYF. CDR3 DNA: TGTGCCAGCAGCCCACCTGGGACAGCCTACGAGCAGTACTTC.

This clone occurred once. The CDR3 DNA follows: TGTGCCAGCAGTGACAGGGGTTCCAATCAGCCCCAGCATTTT. Translating it yields CASSDRGSNQPQHF. V usage is TRBV25-1 and J usage is TRBJ1-5; the D gene is possibly TRBD1 (6 bases). This CDR3 has 14 residues. Germline CDR1 and CDR2: MGHDK and SYGVNS. V lost 3 bases and J lost 3, with 9 bases in between.

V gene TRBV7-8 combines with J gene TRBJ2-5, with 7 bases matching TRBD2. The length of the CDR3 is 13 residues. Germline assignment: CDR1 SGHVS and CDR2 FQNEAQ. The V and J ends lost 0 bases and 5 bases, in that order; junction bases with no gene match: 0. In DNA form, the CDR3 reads TGTGCCAGCAGCTTAGCGGGGGGGGAGACCCAGTACTTC. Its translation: CASSLAGGETQYF.

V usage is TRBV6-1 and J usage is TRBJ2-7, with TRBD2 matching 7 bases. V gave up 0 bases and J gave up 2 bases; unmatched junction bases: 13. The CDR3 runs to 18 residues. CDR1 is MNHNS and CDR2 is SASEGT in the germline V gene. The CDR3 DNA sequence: TGTGCCAGCAGTGAAGCTCTCGGGGGGAGAGATTTAACCTACGAGCAGTACTTC. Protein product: CASSEALGGRDLTYEQYF.

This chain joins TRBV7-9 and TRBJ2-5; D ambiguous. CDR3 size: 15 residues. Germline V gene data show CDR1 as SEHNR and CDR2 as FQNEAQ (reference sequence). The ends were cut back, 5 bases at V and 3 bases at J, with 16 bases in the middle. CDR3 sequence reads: CASSPLGTDKETQYF. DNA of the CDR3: TGTGCCAGCAGCCCCCTAGGTACAGATAAAGAGACCCAGTACTTC. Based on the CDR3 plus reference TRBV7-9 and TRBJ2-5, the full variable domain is DTGVSQNPRHKITKRGQNVTFRCDPISEHNRLYWYRQTLGQGPEFLTYFQNEAQLEKSRLLSDRFSAERPKGSFSTLEIQRTEQGDSAMYLCASSPLGTDKETQYFGPGTRLLVL.

CDR3: CASSSGGSEKLFF. For the CDR3, the DNA is TGCGCCAGCAGCTCAGGGGGGAGTGAAAAACTGTTTTTT. This sequence joins TRBV4-1 and TRBJ1-4; 7 bases are shared with TRBD1. J lost 7 bases, V lost 5 bases, and 4 bases had no gene match. Germline V CDR1 and CDR2: MGHRA, YSYEKL. This CDR3 has 13 amino acids.